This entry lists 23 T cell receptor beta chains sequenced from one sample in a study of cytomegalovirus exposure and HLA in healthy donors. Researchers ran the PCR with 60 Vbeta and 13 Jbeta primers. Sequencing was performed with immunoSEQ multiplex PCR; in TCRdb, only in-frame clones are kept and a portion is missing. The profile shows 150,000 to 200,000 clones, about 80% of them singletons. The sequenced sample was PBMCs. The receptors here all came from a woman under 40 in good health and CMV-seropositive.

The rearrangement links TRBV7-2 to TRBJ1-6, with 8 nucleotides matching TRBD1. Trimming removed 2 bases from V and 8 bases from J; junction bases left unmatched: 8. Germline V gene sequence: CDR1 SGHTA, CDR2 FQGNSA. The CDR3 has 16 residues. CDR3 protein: CASSLRGQGLDSPLHF. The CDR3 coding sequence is TGTGCCAGCAGCTTACGCGGACAGGGACTCGATTCACCCCTCCACTTT.

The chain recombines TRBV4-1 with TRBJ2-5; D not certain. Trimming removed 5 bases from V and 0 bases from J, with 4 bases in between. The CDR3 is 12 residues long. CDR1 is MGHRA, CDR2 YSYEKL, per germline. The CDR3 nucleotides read TGCGCCAGCAGCGCGGACCAAGAGACCCAGTACTTC. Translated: CASSADQETQYF.

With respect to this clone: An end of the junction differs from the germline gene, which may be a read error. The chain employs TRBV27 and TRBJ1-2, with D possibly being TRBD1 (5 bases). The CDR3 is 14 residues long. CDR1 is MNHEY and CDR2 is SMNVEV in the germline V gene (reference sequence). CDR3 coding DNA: TGTGCCAGCCGTTTAGCAGGGTTCCCCTATGGCTACACCTTC. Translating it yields CASRLAGFPYGYTF.

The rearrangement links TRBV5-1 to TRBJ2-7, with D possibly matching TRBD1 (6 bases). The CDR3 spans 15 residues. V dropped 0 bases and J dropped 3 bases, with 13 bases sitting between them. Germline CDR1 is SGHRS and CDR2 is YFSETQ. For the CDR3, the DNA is TGCGCCAGCAGCTTGGACCCTACAGGGTTCTACGAGCAGTACTTC. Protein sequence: CASSLDPTGFYEQYF.

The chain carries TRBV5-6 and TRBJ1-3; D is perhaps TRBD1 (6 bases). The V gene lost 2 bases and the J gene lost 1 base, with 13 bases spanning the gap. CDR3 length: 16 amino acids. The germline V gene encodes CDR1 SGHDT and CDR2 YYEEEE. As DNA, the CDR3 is TGTGCCAGCAGCTTTCAGGGGCAAAGTTCTGGAAACACCATATATTTT. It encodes CASSFQGQSSGNTIYF.

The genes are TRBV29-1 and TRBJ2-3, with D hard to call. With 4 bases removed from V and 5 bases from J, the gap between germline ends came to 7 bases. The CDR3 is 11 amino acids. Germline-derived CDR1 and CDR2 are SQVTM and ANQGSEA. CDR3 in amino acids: CSVVDLDTQYF. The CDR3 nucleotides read TGCAGCGTTGTAGACCTAGATACGCAGTATTTT.

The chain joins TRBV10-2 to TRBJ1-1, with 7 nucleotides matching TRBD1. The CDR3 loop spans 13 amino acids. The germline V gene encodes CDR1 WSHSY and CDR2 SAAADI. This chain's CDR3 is CGTGEHSNTEAFF. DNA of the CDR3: TGCGGAACAGGGGAACATTCGAACACTGAAGCTTTCTTT.

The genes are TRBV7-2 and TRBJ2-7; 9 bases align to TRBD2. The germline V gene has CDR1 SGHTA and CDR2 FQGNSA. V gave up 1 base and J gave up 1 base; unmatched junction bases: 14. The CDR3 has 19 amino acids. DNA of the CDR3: TGTGCCAGCAGCTTAGTGGGCCGCGATGGTAGCGGGGGATCCTACGAGCAGTACTTC. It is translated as CASSLVGRDGSGGSYEQYF.

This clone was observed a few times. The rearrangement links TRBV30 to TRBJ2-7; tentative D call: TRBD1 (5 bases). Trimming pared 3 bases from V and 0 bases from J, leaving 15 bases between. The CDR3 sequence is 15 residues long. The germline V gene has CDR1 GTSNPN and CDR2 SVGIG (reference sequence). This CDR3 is CAWRDGHQTSYEQYF. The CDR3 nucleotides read TGTGCCTGGAGGGACGGACACCAAACCTCCTACGAGCAGTACTTC.

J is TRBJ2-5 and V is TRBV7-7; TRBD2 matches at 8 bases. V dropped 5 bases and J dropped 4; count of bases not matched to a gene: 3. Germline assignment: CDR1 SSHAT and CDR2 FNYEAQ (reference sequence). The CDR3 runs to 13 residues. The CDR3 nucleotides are TGTGCCAGCAGCCGACTAGCGCGAGAGACCCAGTACTTC. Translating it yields CASSRLARETQYF.

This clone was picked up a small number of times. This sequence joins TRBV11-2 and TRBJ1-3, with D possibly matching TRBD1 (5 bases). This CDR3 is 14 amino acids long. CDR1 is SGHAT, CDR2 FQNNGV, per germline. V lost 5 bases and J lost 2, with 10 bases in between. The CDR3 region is CASSHWGAGNTIYF. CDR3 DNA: TGTGCCAGCAGCCATTGGGGGGCTGGAAACACCATATATTTT.

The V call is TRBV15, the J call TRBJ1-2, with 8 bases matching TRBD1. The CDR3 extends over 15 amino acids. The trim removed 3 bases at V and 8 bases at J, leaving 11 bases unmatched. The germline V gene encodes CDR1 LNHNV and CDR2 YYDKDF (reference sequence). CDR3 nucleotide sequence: TGTGCCACCAGCAGGGTTCTAGACAGGGGACACGGCTACACCTTC. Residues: CATSRVLDRGHGYTF.

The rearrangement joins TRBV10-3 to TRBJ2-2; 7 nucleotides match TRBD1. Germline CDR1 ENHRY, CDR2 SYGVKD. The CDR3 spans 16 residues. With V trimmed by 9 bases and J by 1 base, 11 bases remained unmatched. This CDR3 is CAIRHVDRENTGELFF. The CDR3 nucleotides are TGTGCCATTCGACACGTAGACAGGGAGAACACCGGGGAGCTGTTTTTT.

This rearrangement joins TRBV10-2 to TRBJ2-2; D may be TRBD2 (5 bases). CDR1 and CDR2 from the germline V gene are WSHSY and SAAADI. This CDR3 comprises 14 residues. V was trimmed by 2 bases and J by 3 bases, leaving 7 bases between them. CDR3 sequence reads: CASSEHGDTGELFF. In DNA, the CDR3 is TGCGCCAGCAGTGAGCACGGGGACACCGGGGAGCTGTTTTTT.

The CDR3 DNA follows: TGTGCCAGCTCTTCCCCCGGAAACACCATATATTTT. It yields the protein CASSSPGNTIYF. This sequence joins TRBV6-5 and TRBJ1-3, with D unresolved. V dropped 8 bases and J dropped 4 bases, with 9 bases sitting between them. Per the germline V gene, CDR1 is MNHEY and CDR2 is SVGAGI. The CDR3 is 12 residues long.

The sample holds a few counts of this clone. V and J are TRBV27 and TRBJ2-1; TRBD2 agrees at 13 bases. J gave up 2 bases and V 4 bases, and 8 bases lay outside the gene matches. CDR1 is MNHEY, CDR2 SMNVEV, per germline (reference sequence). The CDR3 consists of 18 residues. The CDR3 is CASSSGLAGAPPYNEQFF. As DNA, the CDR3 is TGTGCCAGCAGTTCCGGACTAGCGGGAGCCCCTCCCTACAATGAGCAGTTCTTC.

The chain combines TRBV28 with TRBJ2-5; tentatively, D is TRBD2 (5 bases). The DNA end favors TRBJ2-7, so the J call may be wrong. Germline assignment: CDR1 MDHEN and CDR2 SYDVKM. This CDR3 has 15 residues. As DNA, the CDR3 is TGTGCCAGCCCCTTTATGAAGCGGAGCTCCTACGAGCAGTACTTC. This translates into CASPFMKRSSYEQYF.

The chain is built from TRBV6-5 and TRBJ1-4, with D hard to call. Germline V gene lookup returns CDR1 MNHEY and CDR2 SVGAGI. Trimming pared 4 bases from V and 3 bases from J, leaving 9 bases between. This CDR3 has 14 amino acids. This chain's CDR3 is CASSLGGSNEKLFF. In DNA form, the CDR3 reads TGTGCCAGCAGTTTGGGAGGGTCTAATGAAAAACTGTTTTTT.

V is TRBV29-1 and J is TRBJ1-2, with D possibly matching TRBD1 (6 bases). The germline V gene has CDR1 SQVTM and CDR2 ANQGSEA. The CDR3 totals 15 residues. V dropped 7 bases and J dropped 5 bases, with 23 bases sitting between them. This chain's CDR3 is CSAEGERGRFYGYTF. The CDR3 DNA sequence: TGCAGCGCTGAGGGGGAGCGGGGGCGCTTTTATGGCTACACCTTC.

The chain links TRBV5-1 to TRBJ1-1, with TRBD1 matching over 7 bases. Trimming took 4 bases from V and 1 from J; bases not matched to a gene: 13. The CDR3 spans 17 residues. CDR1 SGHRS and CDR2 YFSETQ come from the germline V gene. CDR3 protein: CASSKVTGQTSNTEAFF. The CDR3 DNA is TGCGCCAGCAGCAAGGTTACGGGACAGACTTCGAACACTGAAGCTTTCTTT.

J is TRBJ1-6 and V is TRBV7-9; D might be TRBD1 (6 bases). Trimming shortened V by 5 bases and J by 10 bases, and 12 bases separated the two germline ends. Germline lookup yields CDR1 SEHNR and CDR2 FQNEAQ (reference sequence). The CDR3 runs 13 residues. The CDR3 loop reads CASSRTTGSPLHF. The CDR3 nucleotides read TGTGCCAGCAGCCGAACTACAGGGTCACCCCTCCACTTT.

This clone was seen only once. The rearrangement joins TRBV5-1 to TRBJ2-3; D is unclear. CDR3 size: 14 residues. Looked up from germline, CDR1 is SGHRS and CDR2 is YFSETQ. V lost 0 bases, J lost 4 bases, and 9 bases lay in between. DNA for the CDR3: TGCGCCAGCAGCTTGGGACATAGAGCAGATACGCAGTATTTT. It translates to CASSLGHRADTQYF.

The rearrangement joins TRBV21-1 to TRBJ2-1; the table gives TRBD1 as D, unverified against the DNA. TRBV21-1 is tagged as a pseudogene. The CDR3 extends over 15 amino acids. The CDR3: CASRYSNRLSNEQFF. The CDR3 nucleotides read TGTGCCAGCCGGTACTCTAACAGGTTGAGCAATGAGCAGTTCTTC.